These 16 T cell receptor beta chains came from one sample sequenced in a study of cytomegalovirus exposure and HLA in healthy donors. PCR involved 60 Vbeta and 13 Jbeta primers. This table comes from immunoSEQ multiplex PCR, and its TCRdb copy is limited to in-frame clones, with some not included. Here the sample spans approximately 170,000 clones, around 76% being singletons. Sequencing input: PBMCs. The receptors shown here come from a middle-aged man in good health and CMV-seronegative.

The CDR3 sequence is CASSLGPNEKLFF. The DNA of the CDR3 is TGTGCCAGCAGCCTTGGCCCCAATGAAAAACTGTTTTTT. V is TRBV5-4 and J is TRBJ1-4, with D unresolved. V lost 4 bases and J 5 bases, leaving 9 bases between the germline ends. The CDR3 has 13 residues. Germline assignment: CDR1 SGHNT and CDR2 YYREEE (reference sequence). Looking up the rest from reference TRBV5-4 and TRBJ1-4 gives the full variable domain: ETGVTQSPTHLIKTRGQQVTLRCSSQSGHNTVSWYQQALGQGPQFIFQYYREEENGRGNFPPRFSGLQFPNYSSELNVNALELDDSALYLCASSLGPNEKLFFGSGTQLSVL.

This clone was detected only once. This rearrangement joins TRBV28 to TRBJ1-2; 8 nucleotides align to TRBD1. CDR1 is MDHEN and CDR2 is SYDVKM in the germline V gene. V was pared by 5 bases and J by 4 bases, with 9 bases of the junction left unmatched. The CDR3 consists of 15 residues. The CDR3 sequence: CASSPSDRESYGYTF. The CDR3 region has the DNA TGTGCCAGCAGTCCCTCGGACAGGGAGAGCTATGGCTACACCTTC.

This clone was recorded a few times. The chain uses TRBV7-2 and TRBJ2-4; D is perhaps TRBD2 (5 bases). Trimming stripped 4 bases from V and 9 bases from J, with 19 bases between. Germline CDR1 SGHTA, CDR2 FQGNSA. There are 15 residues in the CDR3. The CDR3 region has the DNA TGTGCCAGCAGCTCCGCCGGCGGGCGCCATGGCATTCAGTACTTC. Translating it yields CASSSAGGRHGIQYF.

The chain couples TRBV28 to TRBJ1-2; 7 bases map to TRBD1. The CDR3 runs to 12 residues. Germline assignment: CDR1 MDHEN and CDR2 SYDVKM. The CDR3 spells CAGGTAVYGYTF. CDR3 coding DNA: TGTGCTGGGGGGACAGCGGTCTATGGCTACACCTTC.

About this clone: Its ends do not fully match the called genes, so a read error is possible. In DNA, the CDR3 is TGTGCCAGCAGCTTAGTAGGGGCCAAAAACAGTCAGTACTTC. The encoded protein is CASSLVGAKNSQYF. The V and J genes are TRBV11-2 and TRBJ2-4; possibly TRBD1 for D (5 bases). Germline V lookup: CDR1 SGHAT, CDR2 FQNNGV. There are 14 residues in the CDR3.

CDR3 loop: CAISSDRDYEKLFF. For the CDR3, the DNA is TGTGCCATCAGTTCTGACAGGGATTATGAAAAACTGTTTTTT. V and J are TRBV10-3 and TRBJ1-4; the match to TRBD1 covers 7 bases. V trimming: 5 bases; J trimming: 6 bases; junction bases outside the gene matches: 6. The germline V gene has CDR1 ENHRY and CDR2 SYGVKD. This CDR3 comprises 14 residues.

CDR3 nucleotide sequence: TGCGCCAGCAGCTTGCGACTAGCGGGAGGGAAAAACATTCAGTACTTC. It is translated as CASSLRLAGGKNIQYF. The rearrangement links TRBV5-1 to TRBJ2-4; 14 bases are shared with TRBD2. From germline, CDR1 is SGHRS and CDR2 YFSETQ. The CDR3 extends over 16 amino acids. The V and J ends lost 1 base and 4 bases, in that order; junction bases with no gene match: 1.

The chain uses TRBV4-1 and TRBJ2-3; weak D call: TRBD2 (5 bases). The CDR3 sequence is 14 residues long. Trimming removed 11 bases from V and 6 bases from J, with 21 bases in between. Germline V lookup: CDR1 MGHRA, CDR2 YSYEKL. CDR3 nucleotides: TGCGCCGCGGCTGGACTGGGAGTTCGGGATACGCAGTATTTT. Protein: CAAAGLGVRDTQYF.

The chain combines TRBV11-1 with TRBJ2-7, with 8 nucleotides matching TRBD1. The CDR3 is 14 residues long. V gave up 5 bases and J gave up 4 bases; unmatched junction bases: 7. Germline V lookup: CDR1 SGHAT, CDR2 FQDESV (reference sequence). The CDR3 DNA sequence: TGTGCCAGCAGCCCCGGGACAGGACCGTACGAGCAGTACTTC. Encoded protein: CASSPGTGPYEQYF.

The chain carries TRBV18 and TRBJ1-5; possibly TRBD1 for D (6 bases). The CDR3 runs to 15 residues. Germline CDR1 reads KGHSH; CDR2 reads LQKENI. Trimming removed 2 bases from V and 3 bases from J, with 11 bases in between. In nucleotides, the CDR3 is TGTGCCAGCTCACCATCCGGACAGTACAATCAGCCCCAGCATTTT. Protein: CASSPSGQYNQPQHF.

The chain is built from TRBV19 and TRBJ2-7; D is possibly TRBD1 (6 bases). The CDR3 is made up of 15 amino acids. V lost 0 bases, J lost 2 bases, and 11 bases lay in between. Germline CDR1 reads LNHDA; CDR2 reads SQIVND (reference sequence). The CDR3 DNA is TGTGCCAGTAGTATAGACTCACAGGGCGCCTACGAGCAGTACGTC. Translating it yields CASSIDSQGAYEQYV.

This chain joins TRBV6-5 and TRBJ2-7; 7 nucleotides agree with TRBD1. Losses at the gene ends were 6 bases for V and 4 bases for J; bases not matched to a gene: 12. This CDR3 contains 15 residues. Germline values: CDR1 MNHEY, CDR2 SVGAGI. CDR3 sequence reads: CASSHPRQGDYEQYF. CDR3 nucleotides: TGTGCCAGCAGCCATCCCCGACAGGGAGATTACGAGCAGTACTTC.

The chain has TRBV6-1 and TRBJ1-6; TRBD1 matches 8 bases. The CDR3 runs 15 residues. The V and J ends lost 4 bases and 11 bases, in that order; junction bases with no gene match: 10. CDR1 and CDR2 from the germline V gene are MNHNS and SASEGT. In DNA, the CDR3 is TGTGCCAGCAGTGGCGGGACAGGCGTAGGAGCACCCCTCCACTTT. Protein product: CASSGGTGVGAPLHF.

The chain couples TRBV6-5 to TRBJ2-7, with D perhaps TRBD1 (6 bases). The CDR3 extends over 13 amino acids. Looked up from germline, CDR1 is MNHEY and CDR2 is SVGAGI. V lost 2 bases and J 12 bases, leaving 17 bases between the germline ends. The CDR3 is CASSYNRDEEPYF. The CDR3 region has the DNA TGTGCCAGCAGTTACAACAGGGACGAGGAACCGTACTTC.

This CDR3 is CASGTLAGAQETQYF. CDR3 in DNA: TGTGCTAGTGGCACACTAGCGGGGGCCCAAGAGACCCAGTACTTC. This chain joins TRBV12-5 and TRBJ2-5, with 11 positions matching TRBD2. The CDR3 contains 15 residues. CDR1 and CDR2 (germline): LGHNT, FRNRAP. Trimming removed 6 bases from V and 1 base from J; junction bases left unmatched: 4.

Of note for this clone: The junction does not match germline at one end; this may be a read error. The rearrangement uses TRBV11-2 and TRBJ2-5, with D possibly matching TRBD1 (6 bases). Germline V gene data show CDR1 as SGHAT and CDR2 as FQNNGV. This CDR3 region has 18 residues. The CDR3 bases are TGTGCCAGCAACTTAGCCCTCTTTCAGGGGAGCGGCCAAGAGACCCAGTACTTC. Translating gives CASNLALFQGSGQETQYF.